This is a list of T cell receptor beta chains from one sample in a study of cytomegalovirus exposure and HLA in healthy donors. Libraries were prepared by immunoSEQ multiplex PCR; TCRdb keeps only in-frame clonotypes and omits some of them. This table has 120,000 or so clones, roughly 82% appearing once. Sequenced input: PBMCs. These receptors were collected from a male donor in good health and CMV-seropositive. Each CDR3 is given with its conserved first and last residue. A D gene is named only where the DNA matches it firmly. Only part of the rows carry a size: once, few, many, or a class if the clone is expanded.

d_call	v_call	j_call	clone_size	cdr3_nt	cdr3_aa
-	TRBV14	TRBJ2-1	-	TGTGCCAGCAGCCAAGGACTATCTTCCTACAATGAGCAGTTCTTC	CASSQGLSSYNEQFF
TRBD1	TRBV7-9	TRBJ2-1	-	TGTGCCAGCAGCTTAGGGGACAGGGCGGGGTTCGGTACCTACAATGAGCAGTTCTTC	CASSLGDRAGFGTYNEQFF
TRBD2	TRBV7-2	TRBJ2-7	-	TGTGCCAGCAGCTCTAGCGGGAAAGGGGAGCAGTACTTC	CASSSSGKGEQYF
-	TRBV7-2	TRBJ2-1	-	TGTGCCAGCAGCTTATCTAGCGCTGGTGAGCAGTTCTTC	CASSLSSAGEQFF
TRBD2	TRBV7-9	TRBJ2-5	-	TGTGCCAGCAGCCCTATTGTAGCGGGAGTTGGTGAGACCCAGTACTTC	CASSPIVAGVGETQYF
TRBD2	TRBV11-3	TRBJ2-1	-	TGTGCCAGCAGCTTAAGTTGGGAAATGAGCGGGGGAAACAATGAGCAGTTCTTC	CASSLSWEMSGGNNEQFF
TRBD2	TRBV27	TRBJ2-1	-	TGTGCCAGCAGCGACCTCTTCCGGCTAGCGGCCGGGGGTGAGCAGTTCTTC	CASSDLFRLAAGGEQFF
TRBD1	TRBV9	TRBJ2-7	-	TGTGCCAGCAGCTCCGGACAGGGGGCCGCCTACGAGCAGTACTTC	CASSSGQGAAYEQYF
TRBD2	TRBV27	TRBJ2-7	-	TGTGCCAGCAGTTTAATGGGACTAGCGGGTTCCTACGAGCAGTACTTC	CASSLMGLAGSYEQYF
-	TRBV9	TRBJ2-2	-	TGTGCCAGCAGCGTAGTGGGCCTCCCTGCTACCGGGGAGCTGTTTTTT	CASSVVGLPATGELFF
TRBD2	TRBV6-5	TRBJ2-1	-	TGTGCCAGCGGAATGAGCGGGAGTGTGAATGAGCAGTTCTTC	CASGMSGSVNEQFF
TRBD1	TRBV19	TRBJ2-3	-	TGTGCCAGTAGTACCGAGACAGGGTGGATAGATACGCAGTATTTT	CASSTETGWIDTQYF
TRBD1	TRBV5-1	TRBJ1-2	few	TGCGCCAGCAGCTTGGGGTGGGACAGTCCTAACTATGGCTACACCTTC	CASSLGWDSPNYGYTF
TRBD2	TRBV7-3	TRBJ2-7	once	TGTGCCAGCAGCTTAGCGGGAGGTCGAGAGCAGTACTTC	CASSLAGGREQYF
-	TRBV5-6	TRBJ2-3	-	TGTGCCAGCAGCTTGGGCAGCGGCACAGATACGCAGTATTTT	CASSLGSGTDTQYF
TRBD2	TRBV5-1	TRBJ2-3	once	TGCGCCAGCAGCCAACTAGCGGCATTAGCCACAGATACGCAGTATTTT	CASSQLAALATDTQYF
TRBD2	TRBV9	TRBJ2-7	-	TGTGCCAGCAGCGCCGGGGGGGAGGTCTACTACGAGCAGTACTTC	CASSAGGEVYYEQYF
-	TRBV27	TRBJ2-7	-	TGTGCCAGCAGTTTATCCCCCTACTACGAGCAGTACTTC	CASSLSPYYEQYF
-	TRBV19	TRBJ1-1	-	TGTGCCAGTAGTATAGATCCCCAGGGTATGAACACTGAAGCTTTCTTT	CASSIDPQGMNTEAFF
-	TRBV27	TRBJ2-1	-	TGTGCCAGCAGTTTACTTTTGGGCGCCTGGGCCGATGAGCAGTTCTTC	CASSLLLGAWADEQFF
TRBD1	TRBV7-8	TRBJ1-5	-	TGTGCCAGCAGCTTATGGACAGGTGGGCAGCCCCAGCATTTT	CASSLWTGGQPQHF
-	TRBV6-5	TRBJ2-7	once	TGTGCCACCCAGGACAGCCGGAGGAGCTACGAGCAGTACTTC	CATQDSRRSYEQYF
-	TRBV28	TRBJ1-4	-	TGTGCCAGCAGTTTATTTGGGGGGGCCATCTCAACTAATGAAAAACTGTTTTTT	CASSLFGGAISTNEKLFF
-	TRBV4-2	TRBJ1-3	-	TGTGCCAGCAGCCAATCCACTCGGGAGTCTGGAAACACCATATATTTT	CASSQSTRESGNTIYF
TRBD1	TRBV6-5	TRBJ1-1	few	TGTGCCAGCAGGCCGGGACAGGGGACCGCTGAAGCTTTCTTT	CASRPGQGTAEAFF
-	TRBV9	TRBJ2-1	-	TGTGCCAGCAGCGAGGGAGTTGCCGATGAGCAGTTCTTC	CASSEGVADEQFF